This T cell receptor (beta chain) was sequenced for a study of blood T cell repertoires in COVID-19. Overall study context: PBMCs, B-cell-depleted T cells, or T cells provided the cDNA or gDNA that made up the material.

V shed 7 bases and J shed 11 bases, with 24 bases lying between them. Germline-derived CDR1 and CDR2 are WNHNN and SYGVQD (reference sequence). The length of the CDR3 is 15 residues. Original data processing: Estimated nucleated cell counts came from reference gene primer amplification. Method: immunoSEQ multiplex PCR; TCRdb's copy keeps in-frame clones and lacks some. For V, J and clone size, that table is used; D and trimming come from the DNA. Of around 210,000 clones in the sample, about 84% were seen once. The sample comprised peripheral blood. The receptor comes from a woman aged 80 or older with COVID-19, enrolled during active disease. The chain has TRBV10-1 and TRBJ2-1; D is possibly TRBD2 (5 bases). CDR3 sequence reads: CASKSPPGRENKQFF. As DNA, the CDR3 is TGCGCCAGCAAGTCCCCCCCGGGAAGGGAGAATAAGCAGTTCTTC.